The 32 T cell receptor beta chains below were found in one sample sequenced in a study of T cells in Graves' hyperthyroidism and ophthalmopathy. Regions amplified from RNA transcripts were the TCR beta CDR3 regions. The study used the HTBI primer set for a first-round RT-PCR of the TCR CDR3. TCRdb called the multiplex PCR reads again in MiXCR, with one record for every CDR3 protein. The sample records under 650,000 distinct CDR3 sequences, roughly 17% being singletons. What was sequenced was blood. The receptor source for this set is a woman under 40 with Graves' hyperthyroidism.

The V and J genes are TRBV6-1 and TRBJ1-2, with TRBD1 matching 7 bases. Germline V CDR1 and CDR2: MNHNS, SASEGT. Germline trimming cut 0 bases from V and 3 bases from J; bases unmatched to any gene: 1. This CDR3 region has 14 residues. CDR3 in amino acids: CASSEAGGDYGYTF. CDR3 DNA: TGTGCCAGCAGTGAAGCAGGGGGCGACTATGGCTACACCTTC.

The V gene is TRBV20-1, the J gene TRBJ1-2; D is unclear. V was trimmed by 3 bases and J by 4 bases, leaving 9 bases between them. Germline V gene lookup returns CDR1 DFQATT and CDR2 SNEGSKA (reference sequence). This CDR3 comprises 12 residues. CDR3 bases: TGCAGTGCTAGGGGCCGTAGCTATGGCTACACCTTC. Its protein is CSARGRSYGYTF.

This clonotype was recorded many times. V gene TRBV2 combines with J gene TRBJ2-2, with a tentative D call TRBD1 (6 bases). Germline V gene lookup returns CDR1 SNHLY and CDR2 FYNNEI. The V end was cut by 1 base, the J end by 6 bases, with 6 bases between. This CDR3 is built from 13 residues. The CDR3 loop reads CASSEDRAGELFF. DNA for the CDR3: TGTGCCAGCAGTGAAGACAGGGCCGGGGAGCTGTTTTTT.

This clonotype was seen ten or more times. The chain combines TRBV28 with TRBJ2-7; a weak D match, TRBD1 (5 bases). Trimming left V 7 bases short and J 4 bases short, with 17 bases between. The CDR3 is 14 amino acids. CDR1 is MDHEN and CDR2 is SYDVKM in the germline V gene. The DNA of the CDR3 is TGTGCCAGCATCCCGTCGGACAACTTTTACGAGCAGTACTTC. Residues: CASIPSDNFYEQYF. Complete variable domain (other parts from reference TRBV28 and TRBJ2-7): DVKVTQSSRYLVKRTGEKVFLECVQDMDHENMFWYRQDPGLGLRLIYFSYDVKMKEKGDIPEGYSVSREKKERFSLILESASTNQTSMYLCASIPSDNFYEQYFGPGTRLTVT.

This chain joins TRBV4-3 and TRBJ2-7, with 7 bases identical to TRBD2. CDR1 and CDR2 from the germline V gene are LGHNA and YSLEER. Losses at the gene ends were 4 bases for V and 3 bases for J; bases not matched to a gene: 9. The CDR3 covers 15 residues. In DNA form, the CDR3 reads TGCGCCAGCAGCCTCCGGGTAGCGGGTATCTACGAGCAGTACTTC. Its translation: CASSLRVAGIYEQYF.

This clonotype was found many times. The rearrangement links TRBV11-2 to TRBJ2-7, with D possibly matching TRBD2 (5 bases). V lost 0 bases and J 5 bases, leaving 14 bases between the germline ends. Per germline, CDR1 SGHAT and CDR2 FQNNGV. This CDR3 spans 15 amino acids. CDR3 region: CASSLESSLAHEQYF. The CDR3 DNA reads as TGTGCCAGCAGCTTAGAATCAAGTCTAGCCCACGAGCAGTACTTC.

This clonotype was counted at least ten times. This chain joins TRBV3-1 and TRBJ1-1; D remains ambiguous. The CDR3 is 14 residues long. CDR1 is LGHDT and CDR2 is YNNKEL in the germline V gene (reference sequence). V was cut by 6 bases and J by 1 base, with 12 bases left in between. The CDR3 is CASSLGYSNTEAFF. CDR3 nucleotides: TGTGCCAGCAGTCTTGGGTACTCGAACACTGAAGCTTTCTTT.

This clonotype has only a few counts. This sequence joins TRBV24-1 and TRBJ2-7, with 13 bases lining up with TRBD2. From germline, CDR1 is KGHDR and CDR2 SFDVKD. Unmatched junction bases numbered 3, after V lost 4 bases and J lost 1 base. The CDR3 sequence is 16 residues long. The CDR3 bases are TGTGCCACCAGTGACTTGACTAGCGGGAGGTCCTACGAGCAGTACTTC. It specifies CATSDLTSGRSYEQYF.

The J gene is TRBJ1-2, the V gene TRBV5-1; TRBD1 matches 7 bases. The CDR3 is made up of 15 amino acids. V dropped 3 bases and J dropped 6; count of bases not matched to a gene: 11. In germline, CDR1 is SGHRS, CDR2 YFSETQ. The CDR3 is CASSYRQGLSDGYTF. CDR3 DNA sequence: TGCGCCAGCAGCTACCGACAGGGACTTTCCGATGGCTACACCTTC.

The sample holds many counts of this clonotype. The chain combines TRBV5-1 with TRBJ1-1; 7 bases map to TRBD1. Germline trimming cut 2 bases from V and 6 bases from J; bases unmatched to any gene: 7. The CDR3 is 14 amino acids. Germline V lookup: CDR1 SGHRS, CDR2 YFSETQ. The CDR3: CASSFNRGVAEAFF. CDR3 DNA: TGCGCCAGCAGCTTCAACAGGGGTGTCGCTGAAGCTTTCTTT. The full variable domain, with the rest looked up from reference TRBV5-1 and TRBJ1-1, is KAGVTQTPRYLIKTRGQQVTLSCSPISGHRSVSWYQQTPGQGLQFLFEYFSETQRNKGNFPGRFSGRQFSNSRSEMNVSTLELGDSALYLCASSFNRGVAEAFFGQGTRLTVV.

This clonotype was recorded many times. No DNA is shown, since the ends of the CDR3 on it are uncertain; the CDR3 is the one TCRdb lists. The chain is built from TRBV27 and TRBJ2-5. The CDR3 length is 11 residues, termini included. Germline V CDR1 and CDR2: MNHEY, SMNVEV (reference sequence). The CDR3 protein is CASSTSGTQYF.

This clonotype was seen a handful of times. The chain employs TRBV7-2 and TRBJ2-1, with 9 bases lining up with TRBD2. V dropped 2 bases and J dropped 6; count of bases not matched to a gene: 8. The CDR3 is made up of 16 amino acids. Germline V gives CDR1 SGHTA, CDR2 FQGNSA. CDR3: CASSLSSSGRGNEQFF. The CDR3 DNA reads TGTGCCAGCAGCTTATCTAGTAGCGGGAGAGGCAATGAGCAGTTCTTC.

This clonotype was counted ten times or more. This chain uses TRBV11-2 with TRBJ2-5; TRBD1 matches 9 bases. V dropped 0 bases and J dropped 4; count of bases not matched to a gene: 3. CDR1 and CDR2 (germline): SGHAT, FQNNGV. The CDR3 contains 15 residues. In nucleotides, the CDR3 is TGTGCCAGCAGCTTAGATTCGACAGGGGGAGAGACCCAGTACTTC. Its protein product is CASSLDSTGGETQYF.

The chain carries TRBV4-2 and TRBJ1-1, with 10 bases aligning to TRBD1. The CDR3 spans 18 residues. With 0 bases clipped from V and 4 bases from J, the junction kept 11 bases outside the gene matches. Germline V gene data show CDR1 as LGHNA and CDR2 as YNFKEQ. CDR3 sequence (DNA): TGTGCCAGCAGCCAAGATGTTGCTGGGACAGGGGTCGCCACTGAAGCTTTCTTT. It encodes CASSQDVAGTGVATEAFF.

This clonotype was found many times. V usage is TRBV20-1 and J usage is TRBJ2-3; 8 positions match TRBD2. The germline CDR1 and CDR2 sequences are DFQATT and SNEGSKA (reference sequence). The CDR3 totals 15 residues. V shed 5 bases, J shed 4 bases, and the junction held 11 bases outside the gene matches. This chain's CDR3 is CSAVVSGSESDTQYF. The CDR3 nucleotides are TGCAGTGCTGTAGTAAGCGGGAGTGAGTCAGATACGCAGTATTTT.

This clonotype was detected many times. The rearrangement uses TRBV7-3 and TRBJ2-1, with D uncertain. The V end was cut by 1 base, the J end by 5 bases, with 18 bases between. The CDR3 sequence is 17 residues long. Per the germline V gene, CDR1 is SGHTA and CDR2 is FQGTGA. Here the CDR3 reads CASSLMARYYAHNEQFF. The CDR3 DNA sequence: TGTGCCAGCAGCTTAATGGCCAGATATTATGCCCACAATGAGCAGTTCTTC.

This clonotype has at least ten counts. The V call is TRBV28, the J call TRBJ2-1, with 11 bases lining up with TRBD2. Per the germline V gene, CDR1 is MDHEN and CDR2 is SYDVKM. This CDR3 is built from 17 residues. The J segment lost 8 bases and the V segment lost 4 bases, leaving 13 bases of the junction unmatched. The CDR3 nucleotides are TGTGCCAGCAGTTCACCCATAACTAGCGGGAGTTGGGATGAGCAGTTCTTC. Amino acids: CASSSPITSGSWDEQFF.

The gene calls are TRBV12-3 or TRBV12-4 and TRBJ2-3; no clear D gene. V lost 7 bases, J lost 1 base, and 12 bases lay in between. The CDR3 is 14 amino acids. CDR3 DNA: TGTGCCAGCACCTACGGGCGCCGCACAGATACGCAGTATTTT. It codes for CASTYGRRTDTQYF.

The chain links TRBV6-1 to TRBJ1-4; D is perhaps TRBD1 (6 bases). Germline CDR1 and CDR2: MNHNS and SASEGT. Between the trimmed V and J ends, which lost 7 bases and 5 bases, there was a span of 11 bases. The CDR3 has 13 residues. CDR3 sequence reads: CASNRGPNEKLFF. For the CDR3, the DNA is TGTGCCAGCAACCGGGGGCCGAATGAAAAACTGTTTTTT.

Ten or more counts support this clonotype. The DNA of the CDR3 is TGTGCCAGCAGTTACGGGCAGGGGGTACGTGGCTACACCTTC. It is translated as CASSYGQGVRGYTF. V gene TRBV6-2 or TRBV6-3 combines with J gene TRBJ1-2, with 7 positions matching TRBD1. The length of the CDR3 is 14 residues. Germline V gene sequence: CDR1 MNHEY, CDR2 SVGEGT. V shed 2 bases and J 7 bases; nucleotides not matched to a gene: 7.

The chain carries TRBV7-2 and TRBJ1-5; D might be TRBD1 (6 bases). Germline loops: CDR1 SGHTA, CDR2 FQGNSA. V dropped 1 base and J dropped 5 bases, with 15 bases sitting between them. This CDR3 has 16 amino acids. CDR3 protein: CASSLGRQVGDQPQHF. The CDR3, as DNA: TGTGCCAGCAGCTTAGGCCGACAGGTGGGAGATCAGCCCCAGCATTTT.

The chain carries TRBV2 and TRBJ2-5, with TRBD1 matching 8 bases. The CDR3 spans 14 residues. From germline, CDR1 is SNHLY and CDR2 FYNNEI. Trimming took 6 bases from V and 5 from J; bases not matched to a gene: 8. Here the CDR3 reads CASRVARGQETQYF. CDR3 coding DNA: TGTGCCAGCAGGGTTGCCAGGGGGCAGGAGACCCAGTACTTC.

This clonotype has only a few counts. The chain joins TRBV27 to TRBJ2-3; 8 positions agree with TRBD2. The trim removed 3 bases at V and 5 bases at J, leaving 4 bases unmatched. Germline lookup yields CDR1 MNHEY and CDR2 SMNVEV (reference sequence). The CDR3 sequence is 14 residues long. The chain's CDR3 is CASSFFLAGDTQYF. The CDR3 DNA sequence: TGTGCCAGCAGTTTCTTCCTAGCGGGAGATACGCAGTATTTT.

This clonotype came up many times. Here the CDR3 reads CASSTGIAGGRGTDTQYF. DNA of the CDR3: TGTGCCAGCAGCACCGGAATAGCGGGAGGGAGGGGCACAGATACGCAGTATTTT. This chain connects TRBV11-2 to TRBJ2-3; TRBD2 agrees at 11 bases. Germline trimming cut 5 bases from V and 1 base from J; bases unmatched to any gene: 11. The CDR3 extends over 18 amino acids. Germline V gene data show CDR1 as SGHAT and CDR2 as FQNNGV.

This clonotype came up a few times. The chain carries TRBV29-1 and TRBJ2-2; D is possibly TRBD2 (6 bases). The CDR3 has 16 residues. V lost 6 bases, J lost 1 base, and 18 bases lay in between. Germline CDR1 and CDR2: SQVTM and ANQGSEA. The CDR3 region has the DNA TGCAGCGTCCACTTAGGAGGAGGGGTGAACACCGGGGAGCTGTTTTTT. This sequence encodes CSVHLGGGVNTGELFF.

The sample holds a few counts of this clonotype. CDR3 in amino acids: CSARGGFGDEKLFF. The CDR3 coding sequence is TGCAGTGCTAGAGGGGGGTTCGGGGATGAAAAACTGTTTTTT. V usage is TRBV20-1 and J usage is TRBJ1-4, with D possibly TRBD1 on 5 matching bases. The CDR3 totals 14 residues. The V end was cut by 1 base, the J end by 6 bases, with 12 bases between. Germline CDR1 reads DFQATT; CDR2 reads SNEGSKA (reference sequence).

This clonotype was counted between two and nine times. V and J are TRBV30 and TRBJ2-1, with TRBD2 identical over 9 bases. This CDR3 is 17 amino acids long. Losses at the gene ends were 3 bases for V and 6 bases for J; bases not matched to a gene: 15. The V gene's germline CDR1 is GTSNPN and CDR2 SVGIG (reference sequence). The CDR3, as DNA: TGTGCCTGGAGCTATAGCGGGAGAGTGCCTGGGGCCAATGAGCAGTTCTTC. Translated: CAWSYSGRVPGANEQFF.

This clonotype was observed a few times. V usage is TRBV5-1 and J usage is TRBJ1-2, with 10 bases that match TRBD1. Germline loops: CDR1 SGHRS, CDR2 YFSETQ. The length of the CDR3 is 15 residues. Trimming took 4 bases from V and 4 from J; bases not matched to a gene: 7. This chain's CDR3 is CASSRGTGEGYGYTF. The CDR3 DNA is TGCGCCAGCAGCAGAGGGACAGGGGAGGGCTATGGCTACACCTTC.

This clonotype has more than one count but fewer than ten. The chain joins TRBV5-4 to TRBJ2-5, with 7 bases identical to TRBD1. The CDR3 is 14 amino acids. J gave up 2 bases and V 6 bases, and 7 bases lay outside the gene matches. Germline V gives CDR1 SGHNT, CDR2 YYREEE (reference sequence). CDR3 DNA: TGTGCCAGCACCCCGGGACAGATTCAAGAGACCCAGTACTTC. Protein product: CASTPGQIQETQYF.

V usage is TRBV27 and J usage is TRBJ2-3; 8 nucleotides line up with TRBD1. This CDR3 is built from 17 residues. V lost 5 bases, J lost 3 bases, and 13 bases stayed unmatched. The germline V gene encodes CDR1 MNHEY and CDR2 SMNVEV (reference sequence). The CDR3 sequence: CASSTARTGPGTDTQYF. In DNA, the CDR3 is TGTGCCAGCAGTACCGCCCGGACAGGGCCAGGGACAGATACGCAGTATTTT.

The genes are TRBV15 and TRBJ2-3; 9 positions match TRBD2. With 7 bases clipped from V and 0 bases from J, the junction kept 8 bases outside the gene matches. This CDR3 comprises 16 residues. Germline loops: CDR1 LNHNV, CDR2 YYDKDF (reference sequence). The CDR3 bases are TGTGCCACCAAAGGGGGCGGGAGGGTTAGCACAGATACGCAGTATTTT. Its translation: CATKGGGRVSTDTQYF. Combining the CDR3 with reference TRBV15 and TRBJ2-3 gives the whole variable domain DAMVIQNPRYQVTQFGKPVTLSCSQTLNHNVMYWYQQKSSQAPKLLFHYYDKDFNNEADTPDNFQSRRPNTSFCFLDIRSPGLGDTAMYLCATKGGGRVSTDTQYFGPGTRLTVL.

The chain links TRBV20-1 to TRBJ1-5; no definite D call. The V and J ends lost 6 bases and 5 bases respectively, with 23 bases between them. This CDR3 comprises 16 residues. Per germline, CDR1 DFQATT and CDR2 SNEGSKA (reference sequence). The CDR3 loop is CSAHGPGAGSYQPQHF. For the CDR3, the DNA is TGCAGTGCGCATGGACCAGGCGCGGGGTCCTATCAGCCCCAGCATTTT.